These 15 T cell receptor beta chains were sequenced from one sample in a study of T-cell memory formation after mild COVID-19. Using its own MiXCR run on the 5' RACE reads, TCRdb lists one record per CDR3 protein. The sample records around 420,000 distinct CDR3 sequences, 24% being singletons. Sequences were obtained from PBMCs or a T cell subset sorted from them (not recorded which). The origin of the receptors is an adult woman who had mild COVID-19 (a few samples of this study predate the infection). Cell type and time point are not known.

The rearrangement joins TRBV11-2 to TRBJ2-2, with TRBD2 identical over 7 bases. The germline CDR1 and CDR2 sequences are SGHAT and FQNNGV. The CDR3 loop spans 17 amino acids. The trim removed 5 bases at V and 0 bases at J, leaving 9 bases unmatched. This CDR3 is CASSHGSSGTNTGELFF. For the CDR3, the DNA is TGTGCCAGCAGCCACGGGTCTAGCGGTACGAACACCGGGGAGCTGTTTTTT.

The chain recombines TRBV14 with TRBJ1-2; 8 nucleotides line up with TRBD1. Germline values: CDR1 SGHDN, CDR2 FVKESK. Trimming cost V 0 bases and J 0 bases; bases outside gene matches: 3. This CDR3 spans 16 amino acids. In nucleotides, the CDR3 is TGTGCCAGCAGCCAAGATCGACAGGGGTCTAACTATGGCTACACCTTC. Translation gives CASSQDRQGSNYGYTF.

The V and J genes are TRBV28 and TRBJ1-2; possible D gene TRBD1, 5 bases. Trimming stripped 1 base from V and 1 base from J, with 10 bases between. CDR1 and CDR2 (germline): MDHEN, SYDVKM. This CDR3 contains 15 residues. Here the CDR3 reads CASSLSSQVNYGYTF. The CDR3 nucleotides are TGTGCCAGCAGTTTATCCTCACAGGTTAACTATGGCTACACCTTC.

This clonotype was recorded once. The chain employs TRBV20-1 and TRBJ1-1; D may be TRBD1 (5 bases). Germline CDR1 and CDR2: DFQATT and SNEGSKA (reference sequence). The CDR3 loop spans 15 amino acids. V lost 0 bases and J 4 bases, leaving 15 bases between the germline ends. In DNA, the CDR3 is TGCAGTGCTAGAGATCCTAGGGGAGCGAGCACTGAAGCTTTCTTT. Its protein is CSARDPRGASTEAFF.

This clonotype was seen a handful of times. V gene TRBV4-1 combines with J gene TRBJ2-1; 9 nucleotides match TRBD2. J lost 4 bases, V lost 3 bases, and 4 bases had no gene match. There are 15 residues in the CDR3. In germline, CDR1 is MGHRA, CDR2 YSYEKL. CDR3 nucleotide sequence: TGCGCCAGCAGCCAGCGGGAGGGCCTGTACAATGAGCAGTTCTTC. Translated: CASSQREGLYNEQFF.

This clonotype was seen more than once but under ten times. The V and J genes are TRBV10-3 and TRBJ1-2; possibly TRBD1 for D (5 bases). This CDR3 region has 13 residues. Trimming left V 3 bases short and J 5 bases short, with 10 bases between. Per germline, CDR1 ENHRY and CDR2 SYGVKD. The CDR3 DNA reads as TGTGCCATCAGTGAAACCCAGGGTTATGGCTACACCTTC. It translates to CAISETQGYGYTF.

CDR3 sequence (DNA): TGTGCCAGCAGCTCTATCCTAGAAGATTCTGAGCAGTACTTC. Amino acid sequence: CASSSILEDSEQYF. The rearrangement links TRBV3-1 to TRBJ2-7; D is unresolved. The CDR3 has 14 amino acids. The V gene's germline CDR1 is LGHDT and CDR2 YNNKEL (reference sequence). Trimming stripped 5 bases from V and 7 bases from J, with 18 bases between.

This clonotype was counted at least ten times. V gene TRBV4-2 combines with J gene TRBJ2-5; 10 nucleotides agree with TRBD2. J gave up 7 bases and V 0 bases, and 5 bases lay outside the gene matches. The germline V gene encodes CDR1 LGHNA and CDR2 YNFKEQ. This CDR3 comprises 15 residues. For the CDR3, the DNA is TGTGCCAGCAGCCAAGAAGCTAGCGGGAGCGGGACCCAGTACTTC. Translation: CASSQEASGSGTQYF.

V gene TRBV4-2 combines with J gene TRBJ2-3; D gene uncertain. The CDR3 loop spans 13 amino acids. CDR1 is LGHNA and CDR2 is YNFKEQ in the germline V gene. The ends were cut back, 10 bases at V and 2 bases at J, with 13 bases in the middle. The CDR3 here is CATEGPNTDTQYF. The CDR3, as DNA: TGTGCCACCGAAGGACCGAACACAGATACGCAGTATTTT.

The gene calls are TRBV6-5 and TRBJ2-3, with 7 bases matching TRBD2. Germline trimming cut 4 bases from V and 0 bases from J; bases unmatched to any gene: 7. The CDR3 runs 16 residues. Per the germline V gene, CDR1 is MNHEY and CDR2 is SVGAGI. This chain's CDR3 is CASSSLAGPSTDTQYF. In DNA, the CDR3 is TGTGCCAGCAGTTCCTTAGCGGGTCCTAGCACAGATACGCAGTATTTT.

This chain joins TRBV18 and TRBJ2-2; D is perhaps TRBD2 (6 bases). From germline, CDR1 is KGHSH and CDR2 LQKENI. This CDR3 contains 16 residues. The germline V and J ends were trimmed by 6 bases and 0 bases, with 14 bases remaining between them. CDR3 nucleotides: TGTGCCAGCTCCTTATCTAGCGTGGCGAACACCGGGGAGCTGTTTTTT. Translation: CASSLSSVANTGELFF.

This sequence joins TRBV24-1 and TRBJ2-1; TRBD2 matches at 12 bases. J lost 7 bases, V lost 7 bases, and 7 bases had no gene match. The CDR3 consists of 15 residues. Germline V gene lookup returns CDR1 KGHDR and CDR2 SFDVKD. The CDR3 nucleotides are TGTGCCACCAGCCCGACTAGCGGGAGATGGAATGAGCAGTTCTTC. Its translation is CATSPTSGRWNEQFF.

This clonotype was recorded many times. V is TRBV4-1 and J is TRBJ2-1; TRBD2 agrees at 9 bases. Trimming took 4 bases from V and 7 from J; bases not matched to a gene: 14. Germline loops: CDR1 MGHRA, CDR2 YSYEKL. The CDR3 has 17 amino acids. CDR3 sequence: CASSPRLSSGGSNEQFF. The CDR3 nucleotides read TGCGCCAGCAGCCCTCGACTATCAAGCGGGGGGTCAAATGAGCAGTTCTTC.

The gene calls are TRBV2 and TRBJ2-5; unclear D gene. The CDR3 spans 11 residues. Trimming stripped 7 bases from V and 2 bases from J, with 5 bases between. The germline gives CDR1 SNHLY, CDR2 FYNNEI. CDR3 in DNA: TGTGCCAGCACGCCACAAGAGACCCAGTACTTC. It codes for CASTPQETQYF. Using reference TRBV2 and TRBJ2-5 for the parts outside the CDR3, the full variable domain is EPEVTQTPSHQVTQMGQEVILRCVPISNHLYFYWYRQILGQKVEFLVSFYNNEISEKSEIFDDQFSVERPDGSNFTLKIRSTKLEDSAMYFCASTPQETQYFGPGTRLLVL.

This sequence joins TRBV4-1 and TRBJ1-1, with TRBD1 matching over 7 bases. Germline CDR1 and CDR2: MGHRA and YSYEKL. The CDR3 extends over 15 amino acids. The trim removed 3 bases at V and 2 bases at J, leaving 6 bases unmatched. The CDR3 DNA is TGCGCCAGCAGCCACGTAGGGGGCCGAAACACTGAAGCTTTCTTT. It yields the protein CASSHVGGRNTEAFF.